One and the same sample provided the 11 T cell receptor beta chains below, sequenced in a study of PD-1 blockade in classical Hodgkin lymphoma. All trial patients relapsed after autologous stem cell transplantation. Sequencing was performed with immunoSEQ multiplex PCR; in TCRdb, only in-frame clones are kept and a portion is missing. The sample has about 26,000 clones, 67% seen once. The sample in question was peripheral blood mononuclear cells (PBMCs), obtained before the second cycle of nivolumab. Receptors originate from a human donor with classical Hodgkin lymphoma.

This rearrangement joins TRBV9 to TRBJ2-7; D is possibly TRBD1 (6 bases). V was shortened by 2 bases and J by 2 bases, with 17 bases between the two germline ends. Per germline, CDR1 SGDLS and CDR2 YYNGEE. CDR3 length equals 16 residues. CDR3 amino acids: CASSVNPRDTTYEQYF. The DNA for the CDR3 is TGTGCCAGCAGCGTTAATCCTCGGGACACCACCTACGAGCAGTACTTC.

The chain recombines TRBV5-1 with TRBJ2-2; D not resolved. The CDR3 runs 13 residues. Germline assignment: CDR1 SGHRS and CDR2 YFSETQ. Between the trimmed V and J ends, which lost 0 bases and 5 bases, there was a span of 5 bases. This chain's CDR3 is CASSLEGTGELFF. The CDR3 DNA follows: TGCGCCAGCAGCTTGGAAGGAACCGGGGAGCTGTTTTTT.

This sequence joins TRBV9 and TRBJ1-2, with D maybe TRBD1 (6 bases). The V end lost 0 bases, the J end lost 3 bases, and 9 bases lay between the germline ends. The CDR3 contains 14 residues. Germline values: CDR1 SGDLS, CDR2 YYNGEE. The CDR3 DNA follows: TGTGCCAGCAGCGTAGCACAGGGCTACTATGGCTACACCTTC. Translated: CASSVAQGYYGYTF.

V and J are TRBV6-5 and TRBJ1-3; no firm D call. CDR1 MNHEY and CDR2 SVGAGI come from the germline V gene. V lost 3 bases and J lost 2, with 11 bases in between. This CDR3 is built from 15 residues. The DNA for the CDR3 is TGTGCCAGCAGTTATTCGACGGATACTGGAAACACCATATATTTT. This encodes CASSYSTDTGNTIYF.

This clone has just a few counts. The rearrangement joins TRBV10-2 to TRBJ2-1; TRBD1 agrees at 7 bases. The V gene's germline CDR1 is WSHSY and CDR2 SAAADI. CDR3 length: 15 residues. V was pared by 8 bases and J by 2 bases, with 9 bases of the junction left unmatched. The CDR3 spells CASGHLDRAYNEQFF. As DNA, the CDR3 is TGCGCCAGCGGGCATCTCGACAGGGCCTACAATGAGCAGTTCTTC.

This chain joins TRBV7-2 and TRBJ1-3; tentative D call: TRBD1 (6 bases). The CDR3 has 15 amino acids. Germline-derived CDR1 and CDR2 are SGHTA and FQGNSA. Between the trimmed V and J ends, which lost 1 base and 4 bases, there was a span of 11 bases. This chain's CDR3 is CASSLGGAGGNTIYF. DNA for the CDR3: TGTGCCAGCAGCTTAGGGGGGGCAGGGGGAAACACCATATATTTT. The entire variable domain, with the rest obtained from reference TRBV7-2 and TRBJ1-3, is as follows: GAGVSQSPSNKVTEKGKDVELRCDPISGHTALYWYRQSLGQGLEFLIYFQGNSAPDKSGLPSDRFSAERTGGSVSTLTIQRTQQEDSAVYLCASSLGGAGGNTIYFGEGSWLTVV.

This sequence joins TRBV28 and TRBJ1-2; TRBD1 is a possible D gene (6 bases). This CDR3 region has 14 residues. The germline V and J ends were trimmed by 2 bases and 0 bases, with 7 bases remaining between them. CDR1 is MDHEN, CDR2 SYDVKM, per germline. CDR3 residues: CASSLQGTNYGYTF. The CDR3 DNA reads TGTGCCAGCAGTTTACAGGGGACTAACTATGGCTACACCTTC.

V gene TRBV19 combines with J gene TRBJ2-7, with 7 bases aligning to TRBD1. V shed 6 bases, J shed 4 bases, and the junction held 9 bases outside the gene matches. This CDR3 contains 14 residues. The germline V gene has CDR1 LNHDA and CDR2 SQIVND (reference sequence). Here the CDR3 reads CASSRTGVSYEQYF. In nucleotides, the CDR3 is TGTGCCAGTAGCCGAACAGGGGTTTCGTACGAGCAGTACTTC. The variable domain in full, with the rest retrieved from reference TRBV19 and TRBJ2-7, is DGGITQSPKYLFRKEGQNVTLSCEQNLNHDAMYWYRQDPGQGLRLIYYSQIVNDFQKGDIAEGYSVSREKKESFPLTVTSAQKNPTAFYLCASSRTGVSYEQYFGPGTRLTVT.

This chain links TRBV5-5 with TRBJ1-6; TRBD1 might be the D (5 bases). Germline CDR1 SGHKS, CDR2 YYEKEE (reference sequence). This CDR3 spans 15 amino acids. V was clipped by 0 bases and J by 6 bases, with 10 bases between them. CDR3: CASSLALQGNSPLHF. The CDR3 bases are TGTGCCAGCAGCTTGGCCCTGCAGGGTAATTCACCCCTCCACTTT.

The chain employs TRBV11-3 and TRBJ2-5; D may match TRBD1 or TRBD2 (5 bases each). The CDR3 totals 15 residues. Germline CDR1 is SGHNT and CDR2 is YENEEA. With 1 base removed from V and 5 bases from J, the gap between germline ends came to 14 bases. The CDR3: CASSLGGSRYETQYF. The CDR3, as DNA: TGTGCCAGCAGCTTAGGGGGGAGTCGTTACGAGACCCAGTACTTC.

The chain is built from TRBV28 and TRBJ2-3; D ambiguous. Germline assignment: CDR1 MDHEN and CDR2 SYDVKM. This CDR3 is built from 15 residues. With 6 bases removed from V and 0 bases from J, the gap between germline ends came to 13 bases. CDR3 sequence: CASRQTRTSTDTQYF. The CDR3, as DNA: TGTGCCAGCAGACAAACCAGAACTAGCACAGATACGCAGTATTTT.